These 10 T cell receptor beta chains share one sample of origin, sequenced in a study of spatial heterogeneity in lung cancer (dated by TCRdb to the late 2010s). What the work shows at the level of the full study, not this receptor alone: The tumor nonsynonymous mutation count correlated with the number of expanded intratumoral alpha and beta TCRs.

Sample time point, as interpreted from the label and publication: sample taken at primary tumor resection. For these receptors, no antigen is known. The library was built by means of 5' RACE. Sequencing relied on a NextSeq 500. TCRdb redid the processing of the public reads, applying fastp at Q25 and MiXCR, and retained in-frame beta chains. Entries are consolidated by CDR3 protein sequence, retaining the most common genes and DNA. The sample table records 5,800 or so distinct CDR3 sequences; about an eighth of these occur just once. Of the sample, about 16% is held by the ten largest clones. This specimen consisted of lung tumor tissue, obtained at surgery. These receptors were obtained from a female donor with early-stage non-small cell lung cancer.

This clonotype is judged medium-sized. The V and J genes are TRBV12-3 or TRBV12-4 and TRBJ2-7; D is ambiguous. This CDR3 contains 15 residues. V gave up 2 bases and J gave up 2 bases, with 13 bases separating them. Here the CDR3 reads CASSLRSGGTYEQYV. The DNA for the CDR3 is TGTGCCAGCAGTTTAAGATCGGGCGGAACCTACGAGCAGTACGTC.

This clonotype is termed medium-sized. This chain connects TRBV6-6 to TRBJ1-5; tentative D call: TRBD1 (6 bases). V lost 6 bases, J lost 0 bases, and 12 bases lay in between. CDR1 and CDR2 from the germline V gene are MNHNY and SVGAGI (reference sequence). The CDR3 runs 15 residues. The CDR3 nucleotides are TGTGCCAGCAGATACGGGACAAATAGCAATCAGCCCCAGCATTTT. Protein sequence: CASRYGTNSNQPQHF.

The rearrangement links TRBV2 to TRBJ2-7, with D possibly TRBD2 on 6 matching bases. The CDR3 spans 16 residues. V was trimmed by 3 bases and J by 0 bases, leaving 15 bases between them. The germline CDR1 and CDR2 sequences are SNHLY and FYNNEI. For the CDR3, the DNA is TGTGCCAGCAGTGATTGGGGGGATGCCAGCTCCTACGAGCAGTACGTC. Residues: CASSDWGDASSYEQYV.

By its share, this clonotype is medium-sized (0.01 to 0.1%). The J gene is TRBJ1-1, the V gene TRBV3-1; D is unresolved. CDR3 length: 14 residues. Per the germline V gene, CDR1 is LGHDT and CDR2 is YNNKEL (reference sequence). Trimming stripped 0 bases from V and 5 bases from J, with 10 bases between. The DNA for the CDR3 is TGTGCCAGCAGCCAAGACAGTTTGAGGACTGAAGCTTTCTTT. Translation gives CASSQDSLRTEAFF. Together with reference TRBV3-1 and TRBJ1-1, the CDR3 gives the full variable domain: DTAVSQTPKYLVTQMGNDKSIKCEQNLGHDTMYWYKQDSKKFLKIMFSYNNKELIINETVPNRFSPKSPDKAHLNLHINSLELGDSAVYFCASSQDSLRTEAFFGQGTRLTVV.

This clonotype is labeled medium-sized (0.01 to 0.1%). The chain is built from TRBV15 and TRBJ1-5, with 7 bases fitting TRBD1. The germline CDR1 and CDR2 sequences are LNHNV and YYDKDF (reference sequence). The V gene end was trimmed by 5 bases and the J gene end by 6 bases; junction bases not matched to a gene: 7. CDR3 length: 14 residues. CDR3 sequence (DNA): TGTGCCACCAGCCCGGTCCCAGGGGGTCAGCCCCAGCATTTT. As protein: CATSPVPGGQPQHF.

By share, this clonotype ranks as medium-sized (0.01 to 0.1%). The chain uses TRBV14 and TRBJ1-1, with TRBD1 as a possible D gene (6 bases). Trimming left V 4 bases short and J 2 bases short, with 8 bases between. CDR1 and CDR2 from the germline V gene are SGHDN and FVKESK. This CDR3 spans 13 amino acids. The CDR3 region is CASSRGHNTEAFF. DNA of the CDR3: TGTGCCAGCAGCCGGGGACACAACACTGAAGCTTTCTTT. The full variable domain, in which reference TRBV14 and TRBJ1-1 provide the parts outside the CDR3, is EAGVTQFPSHSVIEKGQTVTLRCDPISGHDNLYWYRRVMGKEIKFLLHFVKESKQDESGMPNNRFLAERTGGTYSTLKVQPAELEDSGVYFCASSRGHNTEAFFGQGTRLTVV.

This clonotype appeared a few times. The chain recombines TRBV20-1 with TRBJ2-3; 7 bases match TRBD2. Germline trimming cut 4 bases from V and 4 bases from J; bases unmatched to any gene: 8. The CDR3 covers 14 residues. Germline assignment: CDR1 DFQATT and CDR2 SNEGSKA (reference sequence). CDR3 sequence: CSAKPLADSDTQYF. The CDR3 DNA is TGCAGTGCTAAACCCCTAGCGGATTCAGATACGCAGTATTTT.

This clonotype was seen at least ten times. The V gene is TRBV27, the J gene TRBJ2-1, with 10 bases aligning to TRBD2. Losses at the gene ends were 6 bases for V and 4 bases for J; bases not matched to a gene: 6. This CDR3 region has 15 residues. From germline, CDR1 is MNHEY and CDR2 SMNVEV (reference sequence). In DNA form, the CDR3 reads TGTGCCAGCAGCTTGAGGACTAGCGGTTACAATGAGCAGTTCTTC. Translated, it gives CASSLRTSGYNEQFF.

This clonotype has at least ten counts. CDR3 in DNA: TGTGCCTGGAGTTTAAAACAGGGGGCGCCTGGAAGGGCCAACGTCCTGACTTTC. Its translation is CAWSLKQGAPGRANVLTF. The rearrangement joins TRBV30 to TRBJ2-6; 9 bases agree with TRBD1. CDR1 GTSNPN and CDR2 SVGIG come from the germline V gene (reference sequence). This CDR3 has 18 amino acids. V lost 2 bases and J lost 5; bases outside the gene matches: 13. The full variable domain, completed using reference TRBV30 and TRBJ2-6, is SQTIHQWPATLVQPVGSPLSLECTVEGTSNPNLYWYRQAAGRGLQLLFYSVGIGQISSEVPQNLSASRPQDRQFILSSKKLLLSDSGFYLCAWSLKQGAPGRANVLTFGAGSRLTVL.

As to this clonotype: This clone may be a read error of a much larger clone one base away. In nucleotides, the CDR3 is TGCGCCAACAGCCAAGATGGGAGAGCGTACAATGAGCAGTTCTTC. Its translation is CANSQDGRAYNEQFF. The V call is TRBV4-1, the J call TRBJ2-1; possible D gene TRBD2, 5 bases. This CDR3 is 15 amino acids long. Germline V gene lookup returns CDR1 MGHRA and CDR2 YSYEKL.